This TCR beta chain was identified during a study of technical replicates of blood from a handful of donors. CDR3 size: 15 residues. V was trimmed by 4 bases and J by 5 bases, leaving 15 bases between them. Germline CDR1 and CDR2: SGHRS and YFSETQ. Some clones are missing from TCRdb's copy, which holds only in-frame ones; the method was immunoSEQ multiplex PCR. The sample has tens of thousands of clones; over 95% are singletons. This receptor was taken from a human donor in good health. The J gene is TRBJ2-2, the V gene TRBV5-1; a possible D gene is TRBD1 (5 bases). Sequenced input: T cells isolated from PBMCs. This CDR3 is CASSQGEVRTGELFF. For the CDR3, the DNA is TGCGCCAGCAGCCAGGGCGAGGTTAGAACCGGGGAGCTGTTTTTT.